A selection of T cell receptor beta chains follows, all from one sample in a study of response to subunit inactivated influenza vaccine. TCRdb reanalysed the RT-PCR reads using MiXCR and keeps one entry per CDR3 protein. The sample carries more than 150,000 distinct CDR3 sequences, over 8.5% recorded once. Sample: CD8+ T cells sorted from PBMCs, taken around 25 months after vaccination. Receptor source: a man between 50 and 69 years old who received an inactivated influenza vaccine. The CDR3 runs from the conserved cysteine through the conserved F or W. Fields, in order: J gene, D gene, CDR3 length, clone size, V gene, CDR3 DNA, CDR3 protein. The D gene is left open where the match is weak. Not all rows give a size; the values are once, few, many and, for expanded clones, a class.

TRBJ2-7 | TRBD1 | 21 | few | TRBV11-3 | TGTGCCAGCAGCGCCCGTTCAACCTGGGACAGGGGGCTTACTAGCCTCTACGAGCAGTACTTC | CASSARSTWDRGLTSLYEQYF
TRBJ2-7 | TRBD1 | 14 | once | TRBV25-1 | TGTGCCAGCAGAGACAGGGGTCAGAGGAACGAGCAGTACTTC | CASRDRGQRNEQYF
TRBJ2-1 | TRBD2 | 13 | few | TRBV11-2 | TGTGCCAGCAGCTTGGGGGGGGTGGGGTTTCAGCTCTTC | CASSLGGVGFQLF
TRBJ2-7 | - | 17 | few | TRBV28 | TGTGCCAGCAGTTTAAGTTTGGGCGCAGGGAGCTCCTACGAGCAGTACTTC | CASSLSLGAGSSYEQYF
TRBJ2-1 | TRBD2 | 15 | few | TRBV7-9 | TGTGCCAGCAGCCGGAGACTAGCGGGAGGCGGTGAGCAGTTCTTC | CASSRRLAGGGEQFF
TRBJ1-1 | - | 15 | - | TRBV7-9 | TGTGCCAGCAGCTTATCCGGACAGATGAACACTGAAGCTTTCTTT | CASSLSGQMNTEAFF
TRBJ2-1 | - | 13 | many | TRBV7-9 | TGTGCCAGCAGCTTAGGACAGTACAATGAGCAGTTCTTC | CASSLGQYNEQFF
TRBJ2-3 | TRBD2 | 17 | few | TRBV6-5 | TGTGCCAGCAGTTACTCGTTCGGCGGGGGTTACACAGATACGCAGTATTTT | CASSYSFGGGYTDTQYF
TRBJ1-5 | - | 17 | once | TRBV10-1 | TGCGCCAGCAGTGCCCTTGATCGGGGCAGTGTACGTCAGCCCCAGCATTTT | CASSALDRGSVRQPQHF
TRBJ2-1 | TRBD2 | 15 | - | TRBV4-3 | TGCGCCAGCAGTTATAGCGGGGGTCCGTGGAATGAGCAGTTCTTC | CASSYSGGPWNEQFF
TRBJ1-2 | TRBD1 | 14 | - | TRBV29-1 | TGCAGCGTTGAAGGAGGGACAGGGAGAGGTGGCTACACCTTC | CSVEGGTGRGGYTF
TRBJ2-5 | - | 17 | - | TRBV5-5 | TGTGCCAGCAGCGCATTAGGGAGCGGAGCCCTACAAGAGACCCAGTACTTC | CASSALGSGALQETQYF
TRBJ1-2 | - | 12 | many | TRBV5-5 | TGTGCCAGCAGCTTGGGGCAGGATGGCTACACCTTC | CASSLGQDGYTF
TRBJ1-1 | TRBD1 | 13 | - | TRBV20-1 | TGCAGTGCACGGGACAGGGGGAGGCCTGAAGCTTTCTTT | CSARDRGRPEAFF
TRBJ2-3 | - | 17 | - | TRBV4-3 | TGCGCCAGCAGCCAAGGATGGTATCAGGGGTTCACAGATACGCAGTATTTT | CASSQGWYQGFTDTQYF
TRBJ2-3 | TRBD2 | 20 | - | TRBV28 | TGTGCCAGCAGCCCCCTGTCCGGGCTAGCGGGAGGGCTTAGCACAGATACGCAGTATTTT | CASSPLSGLAGGLSTDTQYF
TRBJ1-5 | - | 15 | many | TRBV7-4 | TGTGCCAGCAGCAGGCCCCTCCAGATCAATCAGCCCCAGCATTTT | CASSRPLQINQPQHF
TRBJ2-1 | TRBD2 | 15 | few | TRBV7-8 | TGTGCCAGCAGCGCGGGACTAGCGGGAGCCAATGAGCAGTTCTTC | CASSAGLAGANEQFF
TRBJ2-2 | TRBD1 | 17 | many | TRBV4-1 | TGCGCCAGCAGCCAGAAGGGACAGGGTTTGTACACCGGGGAGCTGTTTTTT | CASSQKGQGLYTGELFF
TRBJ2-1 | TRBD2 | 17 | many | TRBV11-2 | TGTGCCAGCAGCTTAGATGGGGGAGGGCCCCCCTACAATGAGCAGTTCTTC | CASSLDGGGPPYNEQFF
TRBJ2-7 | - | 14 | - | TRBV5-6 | TGTGCCAGCAGCTCCGGGACAAACACCTACGAGCAGTACTTC | CASSSGTNTYEQYF
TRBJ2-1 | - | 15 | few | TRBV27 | TGTGCCAGCAGTCCTACGACACACTCCTACAATGAGCAGTTCTTC | CASSPTTHSYNEQFF
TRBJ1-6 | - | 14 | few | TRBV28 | TGTGCCAGCAGTCGTACAGGGTCCCGCTCACCCCTCCACTTT | CASSRTGSRSPLHF
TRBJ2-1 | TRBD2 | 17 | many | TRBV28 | TGTGCCAGCAGCCAAGGGACTAGCGGGCCTGCCTACAATGAGCAGTTCTTC | CASSQGTSGPAYNEQFF
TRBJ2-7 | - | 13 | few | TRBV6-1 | TGTGCCAGCAGTGGCCGGGACGGATACGAGCAGTACTTC | CASSGRDGYEQYF
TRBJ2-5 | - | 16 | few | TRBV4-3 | TGCGCCAGCAGCCAGGGGCGGAGCCAAATACAAGAGACCCAGTACTTC | CASSQGRSQIQETQYF
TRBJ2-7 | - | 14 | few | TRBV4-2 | TGTGCCAGCAGCCAAGAAGCACGGTACTACGAGCAGTACTTC | CASSQEARYYEQYF
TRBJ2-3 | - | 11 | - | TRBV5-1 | TGCGCCAGCAGCTTCGCAGATACGCAGTATTTT | CASSFADTQYF
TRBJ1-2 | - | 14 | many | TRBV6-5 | TGTGCCAGCAGTTACTCGGGTCGGGGATATGGCTACACCTTC | CASSYSGRGYGYTF
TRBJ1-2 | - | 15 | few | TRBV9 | TGTGCCAGCAGCGCACAGGGCGGACCTAACTATGGCTACACCTTC | CASSAQGGPNYGYTF
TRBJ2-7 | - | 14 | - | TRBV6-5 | TGTGCCAGCAGTTACGGGGGATCCGCCTACGAGCAGTACTTC | CASSYGGSAYEQYF
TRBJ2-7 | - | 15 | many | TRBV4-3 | TGCGCCAGCAGCCAATGGGATGGAAGCTCCTACGAGCAGTACTTC | CASSQWDGSSYEQYF
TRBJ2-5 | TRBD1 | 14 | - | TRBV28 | TGTGCCAGCAGGAAGGACAGGGCCAAAGAGACCCAGTACTTC | CASRKDRAKETQYF
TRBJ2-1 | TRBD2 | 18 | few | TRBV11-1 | TGTGCCAGCAGCTTAGGACTAGCGGGAGGGCTTCCCTACAATGAGCAGTTCTTC | CASSLGLAGGLPYNEQFF